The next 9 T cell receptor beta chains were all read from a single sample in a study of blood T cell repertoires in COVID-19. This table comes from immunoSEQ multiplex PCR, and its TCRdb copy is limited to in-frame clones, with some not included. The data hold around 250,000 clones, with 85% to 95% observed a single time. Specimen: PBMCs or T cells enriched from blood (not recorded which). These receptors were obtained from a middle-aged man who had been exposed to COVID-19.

The CDR3 DNA reads as TGTGCCAGCAGCTTTCTAGCGGGAGACCTCACCGGGGAGCTGTTTTTT. This gives the protein CASSFLAGDLTGELFF. V and J are TRBV7-6 and TRBJ2-2; 10 bases are shared with TRBD2. This CDR3 contains 16 residues. CDR1 is SGHVS and CDR2 is FNYEAQ in the germline V gene. J gave up 4 bases and V 3 bases, and 5 bases lay outside the gene matches. The full variable domain, with the rest looked up from reference TRBV7-6 and TRBJ2-2, is GAGVSQSPRYKVTKRGQDVALRCDPISGHVSLYWYRQALGQGPEFLTYFNYEAQQDKSGLPNDRFSAERPEGSISTLTIQRTEQRDSAMYRCASSFLAGDLTGELFFGEGSRLTVL.

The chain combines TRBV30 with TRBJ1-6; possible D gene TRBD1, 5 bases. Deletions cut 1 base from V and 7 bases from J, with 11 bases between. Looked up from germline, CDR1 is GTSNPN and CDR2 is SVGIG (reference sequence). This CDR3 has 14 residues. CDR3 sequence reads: CAWSGMGGNSPLHF. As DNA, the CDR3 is TGTGCCTGGAGTGGAATGGGGGGAAATTCACCCCTCCACTTT.

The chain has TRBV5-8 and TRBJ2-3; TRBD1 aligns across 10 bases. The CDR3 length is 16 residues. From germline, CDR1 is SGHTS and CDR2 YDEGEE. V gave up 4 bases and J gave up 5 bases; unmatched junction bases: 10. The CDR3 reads CASSGDRGNFGDTQYF. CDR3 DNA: TGTGCCAGCAGCGGGGACAGGGGTAATTTCGGAGATACGCAGTATTTT. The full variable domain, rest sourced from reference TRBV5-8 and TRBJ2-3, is EAGVTQSPTHLIKTRGQQATLRCSPISGHTSVYWYQQALGLGLQFLLWYDEGEERNRGNFPPRFSGRQFPNYSSELNVNALELEDSALYLCASSGDRGNFGDTQYFGPGTRLTVL.

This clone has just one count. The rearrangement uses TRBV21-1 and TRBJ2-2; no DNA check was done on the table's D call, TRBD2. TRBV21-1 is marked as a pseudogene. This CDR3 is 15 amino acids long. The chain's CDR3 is CASRLIRDFAGELFF. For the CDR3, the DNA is TGTGCCAGCAGACTTATAAGGGACTTCGCCGGGGAGCTGTTTTTT.

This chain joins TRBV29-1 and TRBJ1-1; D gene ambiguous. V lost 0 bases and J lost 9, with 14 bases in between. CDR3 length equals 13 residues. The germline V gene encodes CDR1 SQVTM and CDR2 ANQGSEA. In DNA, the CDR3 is TGCAGCGTTGAAGATGGGCTGAACCAAAAAGCTTTCTTT. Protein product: CSVEDGLNQKAFF.

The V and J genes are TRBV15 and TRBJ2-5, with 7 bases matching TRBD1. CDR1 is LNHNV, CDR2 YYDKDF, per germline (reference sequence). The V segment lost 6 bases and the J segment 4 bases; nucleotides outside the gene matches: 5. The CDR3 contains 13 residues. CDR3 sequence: CATRNRGSETQYF. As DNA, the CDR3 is TGTGCCACCAGAAACAGGGGATCAGAGACCCAGTACTTC.

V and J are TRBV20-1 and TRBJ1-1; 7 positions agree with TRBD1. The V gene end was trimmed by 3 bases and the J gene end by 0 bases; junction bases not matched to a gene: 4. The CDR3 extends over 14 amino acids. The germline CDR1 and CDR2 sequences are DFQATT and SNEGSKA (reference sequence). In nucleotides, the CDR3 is TGCAGTGCTAGTCGGGGACAGCTGAACACTGAAGCTTTCTTT. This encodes CSASRGQLNTEAFF.

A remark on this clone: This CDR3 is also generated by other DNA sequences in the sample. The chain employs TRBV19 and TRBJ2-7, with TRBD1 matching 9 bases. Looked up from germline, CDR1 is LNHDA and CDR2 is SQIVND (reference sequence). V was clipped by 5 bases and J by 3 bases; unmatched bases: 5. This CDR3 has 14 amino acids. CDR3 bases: TGTGCCAGTAGTCCGGGACAGGGAGGCTACGAGCAGTACTTC. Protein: CASSPGQGGYEQYF.

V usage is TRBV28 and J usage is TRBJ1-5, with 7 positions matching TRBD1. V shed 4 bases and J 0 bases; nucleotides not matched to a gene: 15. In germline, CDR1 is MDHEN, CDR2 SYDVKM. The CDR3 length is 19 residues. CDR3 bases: TGTGCCAGCAGTTCGCACTCTGGGACAGAGAATTATAGCAATCAGCCCCAGCATTTT. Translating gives CASSSHSGTENYSNQPQHF.